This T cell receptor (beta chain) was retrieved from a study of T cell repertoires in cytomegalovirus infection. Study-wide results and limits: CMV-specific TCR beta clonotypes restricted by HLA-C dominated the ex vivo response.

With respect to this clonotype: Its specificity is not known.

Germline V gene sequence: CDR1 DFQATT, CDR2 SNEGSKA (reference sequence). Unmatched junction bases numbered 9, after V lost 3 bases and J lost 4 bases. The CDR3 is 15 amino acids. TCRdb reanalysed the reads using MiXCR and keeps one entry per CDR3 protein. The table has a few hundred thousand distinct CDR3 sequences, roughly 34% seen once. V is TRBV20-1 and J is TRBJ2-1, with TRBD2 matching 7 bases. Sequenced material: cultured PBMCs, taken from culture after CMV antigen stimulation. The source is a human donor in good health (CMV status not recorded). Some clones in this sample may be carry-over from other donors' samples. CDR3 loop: CSASGPWGGYNEQFF. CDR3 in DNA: TGCAGTGCTAGTGGGCCCTGGGGAGGGTACAATGAGCAGTTCTTC.